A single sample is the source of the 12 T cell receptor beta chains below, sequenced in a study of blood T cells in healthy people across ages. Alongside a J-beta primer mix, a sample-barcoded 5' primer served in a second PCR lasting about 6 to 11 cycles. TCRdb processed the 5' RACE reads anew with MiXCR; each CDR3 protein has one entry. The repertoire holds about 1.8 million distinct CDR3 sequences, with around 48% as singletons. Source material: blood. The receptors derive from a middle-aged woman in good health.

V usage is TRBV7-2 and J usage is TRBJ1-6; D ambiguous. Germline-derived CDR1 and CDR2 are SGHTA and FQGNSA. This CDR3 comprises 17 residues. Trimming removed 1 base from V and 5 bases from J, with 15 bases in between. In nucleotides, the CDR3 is TGTGCCAGCAGCTTAGTGTGGGAGGGAACCAATAATTCACCCCTCCACTTT. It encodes CASSLVWEGTNNSPLHF.

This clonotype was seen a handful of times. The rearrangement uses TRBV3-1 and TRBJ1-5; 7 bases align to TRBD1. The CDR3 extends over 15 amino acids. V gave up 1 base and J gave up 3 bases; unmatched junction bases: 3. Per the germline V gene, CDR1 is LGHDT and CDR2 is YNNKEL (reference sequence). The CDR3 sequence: CASSQGQGYNQPQHF. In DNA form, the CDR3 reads TGTGCCAGCAGCCAAGGACAGGGATACAATCAGCCCCAGCATTTT.

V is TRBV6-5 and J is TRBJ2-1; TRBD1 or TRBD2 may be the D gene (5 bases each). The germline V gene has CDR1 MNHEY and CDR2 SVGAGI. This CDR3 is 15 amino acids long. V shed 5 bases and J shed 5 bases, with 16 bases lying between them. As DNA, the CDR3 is TGTGCCAGCAGTGAGGGACGCAGGGTCAACAATGAGCAGTTCTTC. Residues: CASSEGRRVNNEQFF.

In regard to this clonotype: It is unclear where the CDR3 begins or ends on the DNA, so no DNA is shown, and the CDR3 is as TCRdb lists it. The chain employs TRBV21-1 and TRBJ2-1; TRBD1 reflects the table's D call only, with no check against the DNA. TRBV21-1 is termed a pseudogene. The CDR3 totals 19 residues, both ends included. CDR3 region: CASSKPPQGWYPCFNEQFF.

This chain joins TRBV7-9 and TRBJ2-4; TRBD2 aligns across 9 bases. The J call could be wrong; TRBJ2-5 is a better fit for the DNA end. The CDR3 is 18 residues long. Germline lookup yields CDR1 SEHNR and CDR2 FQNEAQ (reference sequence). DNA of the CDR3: TGTGCCAGCAGCAACGACGGCCTTGCGGGGGGGCTTTTAGAGACCCAGTACTTC. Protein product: CASSNDGLAGGLLETQYF.

As DNA, the CDR3 is TGTGCCAGCAGCCCTGATAGTCTGGATACGCAGTATTTT. Translation gives CASSPDSLDTQYF. The chain is built from TRBV12-3 or TRBV12-4 and TRBJ2-3; D gene unclear. Trimming removed 6 bases at V and 6 bases at J, with 13 bases between. The CDR3 length is 13 residues.

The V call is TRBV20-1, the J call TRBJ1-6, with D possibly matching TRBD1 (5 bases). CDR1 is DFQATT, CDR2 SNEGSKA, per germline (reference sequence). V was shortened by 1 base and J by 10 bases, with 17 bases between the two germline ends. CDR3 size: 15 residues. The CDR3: CSARALNGGMSPLHF. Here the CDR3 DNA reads TGCAGTGCTAGAGCCCTAAACGGGGGAATGTCACCCCTCCACTTT.

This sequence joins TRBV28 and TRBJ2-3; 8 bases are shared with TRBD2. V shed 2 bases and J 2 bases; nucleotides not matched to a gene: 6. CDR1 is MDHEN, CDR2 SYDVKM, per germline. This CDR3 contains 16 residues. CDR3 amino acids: CASSLTASGFTDTQYF. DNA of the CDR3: TGTGCCAGCAGTTTAACGGCTAGCGGGTTCACAGATACGCAGTATTTT.

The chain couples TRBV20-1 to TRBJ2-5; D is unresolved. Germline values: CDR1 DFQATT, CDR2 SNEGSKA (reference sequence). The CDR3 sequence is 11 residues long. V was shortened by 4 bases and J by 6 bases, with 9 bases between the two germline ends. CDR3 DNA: TGCAGTGCTATCATGGGGAAGACCCAGTACTTC. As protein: CSAIMGKTQYF.

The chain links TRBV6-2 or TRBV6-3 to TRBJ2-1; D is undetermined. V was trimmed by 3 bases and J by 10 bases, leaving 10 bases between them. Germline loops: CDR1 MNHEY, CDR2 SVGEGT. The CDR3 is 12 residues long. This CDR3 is CASSYSVPEQFF. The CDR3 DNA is TGTGCCAGCAGTTATTCGGTTCCGGAGCAGTTCTTC.

The CDR3 DNA sequence: TGTGCCATCTCCATGGACAACAATCAGCCCCAGCATTTT. Its translation: CAISMDNNQPQHF. The rearrangement links TRBV24-1 to TRBJ1-5; a possible D gene is TRBD1 (5 bases). This CDR3 spans 13 amino acids. V lost 11 bases, J lost 3 bases, and 13 bases lay in between. Germline values: CDR1 KGHDR, CDR2 SFDVKD.

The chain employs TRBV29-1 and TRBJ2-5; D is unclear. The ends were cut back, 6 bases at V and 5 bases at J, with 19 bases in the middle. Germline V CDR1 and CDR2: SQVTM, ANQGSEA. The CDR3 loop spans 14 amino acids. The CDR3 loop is CSVCLATSRETQYF. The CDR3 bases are TGCAGCGTGTGTTTAGCTACCAGTAGGGAGACCCAGTACTTC.